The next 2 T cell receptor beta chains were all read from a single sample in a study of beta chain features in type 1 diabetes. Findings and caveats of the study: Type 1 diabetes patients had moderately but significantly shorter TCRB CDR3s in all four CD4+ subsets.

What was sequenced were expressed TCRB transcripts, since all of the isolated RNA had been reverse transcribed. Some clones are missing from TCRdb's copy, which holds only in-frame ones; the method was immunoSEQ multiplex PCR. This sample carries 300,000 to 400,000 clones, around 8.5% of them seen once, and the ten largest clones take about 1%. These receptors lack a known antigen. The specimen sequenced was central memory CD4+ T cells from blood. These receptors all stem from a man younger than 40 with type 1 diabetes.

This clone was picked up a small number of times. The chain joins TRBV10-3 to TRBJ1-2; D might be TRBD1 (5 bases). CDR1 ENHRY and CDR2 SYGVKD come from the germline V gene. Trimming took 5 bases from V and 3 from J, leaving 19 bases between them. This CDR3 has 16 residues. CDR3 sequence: CAISRPQGRRDYGYTF. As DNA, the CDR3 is TGTGCCATCAGTAGACCCCAGGGAAGGAGGGACTATGGCTACACCTTC.

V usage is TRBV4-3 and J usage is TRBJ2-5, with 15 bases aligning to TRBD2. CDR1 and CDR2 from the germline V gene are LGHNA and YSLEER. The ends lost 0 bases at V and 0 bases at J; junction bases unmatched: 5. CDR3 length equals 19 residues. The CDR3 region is CASSQDFGTSGGYQETQYF. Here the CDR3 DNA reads TGCGCCAGCAGCCAAGACTTTGGGACTAGCGGGGGGTACCAAGAGACCCAGTACTTC.